This T cell receptor beta chain was found in a study of multiple sclerosis patients with progressive multifocal leukoencephalopathy. The study's findings and limits: Clones expanded at PML were already present before and during natalizumab. It is unclear whether the findings reflect JC virus infection or general immunocompromise.

Time point denoted: time of PML onset. JC virus DNA in cerebrospinal fluid confirmed the PML diagnosis. The survey-level immunoSEQ assay was used. This table comes from immunoSEQ multiplex PCR, and its TCRdb copy is limited to in-frame clones, with some not included. The sample holds approximately 27,000 clones; roughly 85% are singletons and the top ten take around 12%. Concerning this clone: The antigen remains undetermined.

Germline V gene data show CDR1 as MNHNS and CDR2 as SASEGT. V lost 7 bases, J lost 5 bases, and 8 bases stayed unmatched. This CDR3 spans 15 amino acids. The chain is built from TRBV6-1 and TRBJ2-5, with TRBD2 matching 12 bases. Here the sequenced sample was PBMCs, taken from a patient treated with natalizumab. The clonotype originates from a woman aged 25 to 39 with progressive multifocal leukoencephalopathy. The CDR3 sequence: CASTPSGGAGETQYF. Here the CDR3 DNA reads TGTGCCAGCACCCCTAGCGGGGGGGCCGGGGAGACCCAGTACTTC.